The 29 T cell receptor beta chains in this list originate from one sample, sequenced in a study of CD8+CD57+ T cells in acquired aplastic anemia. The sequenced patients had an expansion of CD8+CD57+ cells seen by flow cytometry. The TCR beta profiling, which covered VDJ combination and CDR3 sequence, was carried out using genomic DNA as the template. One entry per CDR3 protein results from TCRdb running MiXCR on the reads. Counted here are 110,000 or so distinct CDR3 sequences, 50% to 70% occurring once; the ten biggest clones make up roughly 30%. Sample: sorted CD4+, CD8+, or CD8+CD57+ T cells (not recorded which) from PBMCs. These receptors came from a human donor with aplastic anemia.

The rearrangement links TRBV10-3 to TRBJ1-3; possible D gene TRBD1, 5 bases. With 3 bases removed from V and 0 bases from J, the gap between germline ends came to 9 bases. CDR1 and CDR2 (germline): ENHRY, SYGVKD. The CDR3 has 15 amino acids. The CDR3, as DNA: TGTGCCATCAGTGAAACAGGAAGCTCTGGAAACACCATATATTTT. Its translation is CAISETGSSGNTIYF.

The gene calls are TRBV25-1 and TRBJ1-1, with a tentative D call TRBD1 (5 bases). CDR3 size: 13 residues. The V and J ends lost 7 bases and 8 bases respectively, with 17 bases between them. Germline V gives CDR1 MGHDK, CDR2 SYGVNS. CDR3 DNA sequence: TGTGCCAGCACCACTGAAAGGGACTACGAAGCTTTCTTT. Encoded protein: CASTTERDYEAFF. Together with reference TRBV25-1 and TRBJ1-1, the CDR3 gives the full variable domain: EADIYQTPRYLVIGTGKKITLECSQTMGHDKMYWYQQDPGMELHLIHYSYGVNSTEKGDLSSESTVSRIRTEHFPLTLESARPSHTSQYLCASTTERDYEAFFGQGTRLTVV.

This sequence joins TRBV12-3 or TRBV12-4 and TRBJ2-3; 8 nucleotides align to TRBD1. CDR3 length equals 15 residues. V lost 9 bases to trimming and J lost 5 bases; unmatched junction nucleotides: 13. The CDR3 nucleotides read TGTGCCAGTGGGGACAGGAGCAAACGTGGAGATACGCAGTATTTT. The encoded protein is CASGDRSKRGDTQYF.

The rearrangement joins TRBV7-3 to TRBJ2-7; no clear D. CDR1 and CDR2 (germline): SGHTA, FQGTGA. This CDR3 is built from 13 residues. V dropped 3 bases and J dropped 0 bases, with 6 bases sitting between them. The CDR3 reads CASSFTSSYEQYF. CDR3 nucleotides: TGTGCCAGCAGCTTTACCAGCTCCTACGAGCAGTACTTC.

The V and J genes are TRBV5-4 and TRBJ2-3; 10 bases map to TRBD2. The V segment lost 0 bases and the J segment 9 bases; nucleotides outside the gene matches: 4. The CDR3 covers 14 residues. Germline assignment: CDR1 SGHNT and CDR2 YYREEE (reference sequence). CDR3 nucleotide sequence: TGTGCCAGCAGCTTGGTTCTAGCGGGAGCGACGCAGTATTTT. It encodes CASSLVLAGATQYF.

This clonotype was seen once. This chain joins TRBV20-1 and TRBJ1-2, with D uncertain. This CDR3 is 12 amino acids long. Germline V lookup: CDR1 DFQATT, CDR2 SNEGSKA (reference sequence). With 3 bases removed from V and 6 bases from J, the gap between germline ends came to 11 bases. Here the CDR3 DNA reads TGCAGTGCTAGCCTGGTTTCCGATGGCTACACCTTC. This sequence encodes CSASLVSDGYTF.

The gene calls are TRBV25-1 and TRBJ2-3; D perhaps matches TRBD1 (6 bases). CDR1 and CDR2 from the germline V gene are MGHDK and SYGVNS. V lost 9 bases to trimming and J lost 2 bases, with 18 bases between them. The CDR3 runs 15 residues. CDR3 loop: CARRAHRTDTDTQYF. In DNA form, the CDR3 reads TGTGCCAGAAGGGCTCATCGGACAGACACAGATACGCAGTATTTT.

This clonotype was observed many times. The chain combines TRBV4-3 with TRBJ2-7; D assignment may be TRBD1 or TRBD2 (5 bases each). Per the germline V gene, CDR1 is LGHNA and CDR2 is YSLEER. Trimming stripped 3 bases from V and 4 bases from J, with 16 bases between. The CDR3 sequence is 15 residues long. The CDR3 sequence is CASSHGTSGGYEQYF. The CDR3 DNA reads TGCGCCAGCAGCCATGGGACCTCTGGTGGGTACGAGCAGTACTTC.

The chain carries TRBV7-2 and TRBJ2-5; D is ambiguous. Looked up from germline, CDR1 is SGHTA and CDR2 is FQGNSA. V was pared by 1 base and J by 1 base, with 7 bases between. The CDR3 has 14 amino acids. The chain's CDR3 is CASSLEVGQETQYF. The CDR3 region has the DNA TGTGCCAGCAGCTTAGAGGTGGGCCAAGAGACCCAGTACTTC.

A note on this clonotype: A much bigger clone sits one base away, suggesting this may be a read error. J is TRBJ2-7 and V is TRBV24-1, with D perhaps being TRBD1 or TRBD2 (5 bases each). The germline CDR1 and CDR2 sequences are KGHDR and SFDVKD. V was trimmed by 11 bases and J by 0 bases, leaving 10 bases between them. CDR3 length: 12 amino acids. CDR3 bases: TGTGCCATCTCAGGGAGCTCCTACGAGCAGTACTTC. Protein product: CAISGSSYEQYF.

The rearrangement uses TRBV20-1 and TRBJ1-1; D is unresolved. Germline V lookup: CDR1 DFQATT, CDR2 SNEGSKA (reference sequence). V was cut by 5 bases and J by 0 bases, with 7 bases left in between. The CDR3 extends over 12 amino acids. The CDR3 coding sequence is TGCAGTGCTGACGAGATGAACACTGAAGCTTTCTTT. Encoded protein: CSADEMNTEAFF.

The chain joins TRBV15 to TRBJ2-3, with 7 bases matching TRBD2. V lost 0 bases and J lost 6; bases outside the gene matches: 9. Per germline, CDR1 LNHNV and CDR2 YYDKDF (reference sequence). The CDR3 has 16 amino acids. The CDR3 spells CATSRDPGGSTDTQYF. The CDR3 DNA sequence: TGTGCCACCAGCAGAGATCCGGGCGGGAGTACCGATACGCAGTATTTT. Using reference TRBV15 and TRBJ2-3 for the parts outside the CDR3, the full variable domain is DAMVIQNPRYQVTQFGKPVTLSCSQTLNHNVMYWYQQKSSQAPKLLFHYYDKDFNNEADTPDNFQSRRPNTSFCFLDIRSPGLGDTAMYLCATSRDPGGSTDTQYFGPGTRLTVL.

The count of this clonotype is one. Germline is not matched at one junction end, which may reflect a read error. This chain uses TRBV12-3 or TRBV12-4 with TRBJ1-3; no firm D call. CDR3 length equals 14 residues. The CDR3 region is CASSRLGSGDTIYF. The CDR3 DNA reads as TGTGCCAGCAGTCGTCTGGGTTCTGGAGACACCATATATTTT.

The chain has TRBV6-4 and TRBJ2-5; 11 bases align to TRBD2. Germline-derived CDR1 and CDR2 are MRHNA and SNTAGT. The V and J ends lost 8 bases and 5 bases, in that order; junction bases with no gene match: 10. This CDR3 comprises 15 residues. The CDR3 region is CASSPSGRPGETQYF. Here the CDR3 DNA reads TGTGCCAGCTCACCTAGCGGGAGGCCGGGGGAGACCCAGTACTTC.

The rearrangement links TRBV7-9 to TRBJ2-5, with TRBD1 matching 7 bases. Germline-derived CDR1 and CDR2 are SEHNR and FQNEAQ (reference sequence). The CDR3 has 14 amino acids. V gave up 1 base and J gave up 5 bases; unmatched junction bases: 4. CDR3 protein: CASSLEGAWETQYF. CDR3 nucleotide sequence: TGTGCCAGCAGCTTAGAGGGGGCCTGGGAGACCCAGTACTTC.

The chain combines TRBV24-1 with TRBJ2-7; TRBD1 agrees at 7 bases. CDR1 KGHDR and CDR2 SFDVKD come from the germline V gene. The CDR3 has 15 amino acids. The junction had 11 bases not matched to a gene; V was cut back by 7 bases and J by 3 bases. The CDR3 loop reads CATRNAGTENYEQYF. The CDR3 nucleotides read TGTGCCACCAGAAACGCCGGGACAGAGAACTACGAGCAGTACTTC.

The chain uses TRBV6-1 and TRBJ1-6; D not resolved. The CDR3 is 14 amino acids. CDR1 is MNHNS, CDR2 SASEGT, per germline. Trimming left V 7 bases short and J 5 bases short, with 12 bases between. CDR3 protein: CASKTPGDNSPLHF. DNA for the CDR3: TGTGCCAGCAAAACGCCTGGTGATAATTCACCCCTCCACTTT.

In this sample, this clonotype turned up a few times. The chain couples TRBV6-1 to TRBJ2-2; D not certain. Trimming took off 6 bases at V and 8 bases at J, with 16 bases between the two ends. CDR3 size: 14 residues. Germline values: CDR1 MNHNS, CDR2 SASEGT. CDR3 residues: CASSVRPASGELFF. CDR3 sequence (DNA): TGTGCCAGCAGCGTGCGGCCAGCGTCTGGGGAGCTGTTTTTT.

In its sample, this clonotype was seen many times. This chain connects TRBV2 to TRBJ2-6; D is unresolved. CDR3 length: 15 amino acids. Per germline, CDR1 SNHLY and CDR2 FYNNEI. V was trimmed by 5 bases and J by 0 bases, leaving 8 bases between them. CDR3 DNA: TGTGCCAGCAGTTTATCCATCTCTGGGGCCAACGTCCTGACTTTC. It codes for CASSLSISGANVLTF. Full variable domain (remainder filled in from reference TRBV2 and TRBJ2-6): EPEVTQTPSHQVTQMGQEVILRCVPISNHLYFYWYRQILGQKVEFLVSFYNNEISEKSEIFDDQFSVERPDGSNFTLKIRSTKLEDSAMYFCASSLSISGANVLTFGAGSRLTVL.

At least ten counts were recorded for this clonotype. This CDR3 is CASSAGANVLTF. The CDR3 coding sequence is TGTGCCAGCTCGGCTGGGGCCAACGTCCTGACTTTC. The chain combines TRBV9 with TRBJ2-6; D unclear. Germline-derived CDR1 and CDR2 are SGDLS and YYNGEE. Trimming took 7 bases from V and 2 from J, leaving 4 bases between them. CDR3 size: 12 residues. Full variable domain (rest looked up from reference TRBV9 and TRBJ2-6): DSGVTQTPKHLITATGQRVTLRCSPRSGDLSVYWYQQSLDQGLQFLIQYYNGEERAKGNILERFSAQQFPDLHSELNLSSLELGDSALYFCASSAGANVLTFGAGSRLTVL.

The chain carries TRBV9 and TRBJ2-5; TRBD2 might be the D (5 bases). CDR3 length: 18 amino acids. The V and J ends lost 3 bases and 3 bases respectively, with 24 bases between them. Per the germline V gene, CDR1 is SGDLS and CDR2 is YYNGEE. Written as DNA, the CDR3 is TGTGCCAGCAGCGAGGGCGACTTGAGAGCGGAGCCTAAAGAGACCCAGTACTTC. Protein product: CASSEGDLRAEPKETQYF.

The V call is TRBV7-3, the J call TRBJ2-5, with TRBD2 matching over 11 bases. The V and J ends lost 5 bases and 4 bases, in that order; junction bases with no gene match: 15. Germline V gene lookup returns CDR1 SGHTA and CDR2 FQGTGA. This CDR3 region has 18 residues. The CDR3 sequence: CASSPRRGIAGGLETQYF. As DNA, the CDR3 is TGTGCCAGCAGCCCCCGGAGGGGGATAGCGGGGGGGCTAGAGACCCAGTACTTC.

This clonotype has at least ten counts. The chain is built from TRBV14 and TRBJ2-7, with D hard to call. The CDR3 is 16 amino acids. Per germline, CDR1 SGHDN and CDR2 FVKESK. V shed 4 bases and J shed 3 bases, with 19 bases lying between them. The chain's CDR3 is CASSPPTMNGFYEQYF. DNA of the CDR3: TGTGCCAGCAGCCCACCAACGATGAACGGGTTCTACGAGCAGTACTTC.

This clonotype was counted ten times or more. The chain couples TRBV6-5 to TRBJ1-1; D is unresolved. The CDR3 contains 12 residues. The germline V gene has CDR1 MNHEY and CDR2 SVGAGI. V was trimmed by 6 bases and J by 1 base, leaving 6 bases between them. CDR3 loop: CASSSGNTEAFF. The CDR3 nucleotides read TGTGCCAGCAGCAGTGGGAACACTGAAGCTTTCTTT.

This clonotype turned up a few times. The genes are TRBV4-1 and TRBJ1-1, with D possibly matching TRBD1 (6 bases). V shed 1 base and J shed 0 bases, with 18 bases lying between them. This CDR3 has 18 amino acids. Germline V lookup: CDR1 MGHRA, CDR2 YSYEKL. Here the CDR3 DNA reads TGCGCCAGCAGCCAAGGGGGGGGCAGAGGGCCCATGAACACTGAAGCTTTCTTT. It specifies CASSQGGGRGPMNTEAFF.

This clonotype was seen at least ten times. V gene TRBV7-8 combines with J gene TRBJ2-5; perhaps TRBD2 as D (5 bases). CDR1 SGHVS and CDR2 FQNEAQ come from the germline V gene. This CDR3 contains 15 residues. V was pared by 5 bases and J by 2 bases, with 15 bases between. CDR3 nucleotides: TGTGCCAGCAGCCCCCGGACGAGGGTTCAAGAGACCCAGTACTTC. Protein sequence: CASSPRTRVQETQYF.

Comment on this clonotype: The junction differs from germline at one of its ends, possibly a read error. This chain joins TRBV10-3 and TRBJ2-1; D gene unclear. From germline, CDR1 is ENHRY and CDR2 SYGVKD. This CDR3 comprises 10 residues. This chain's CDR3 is CASMKELPPF. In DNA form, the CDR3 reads TGTGCCAGCATGAAAGAACTACCGCCCTTC.

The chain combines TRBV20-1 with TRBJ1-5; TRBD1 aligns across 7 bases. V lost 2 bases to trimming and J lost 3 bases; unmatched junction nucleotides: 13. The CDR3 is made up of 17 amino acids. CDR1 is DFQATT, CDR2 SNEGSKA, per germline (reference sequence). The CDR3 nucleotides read TGCAGTGCTAGACCCCTACGCGGGCAGGGGGACAATCAGCCCCAGCATTTT. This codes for CSARPLRGQGDNQPQHF.

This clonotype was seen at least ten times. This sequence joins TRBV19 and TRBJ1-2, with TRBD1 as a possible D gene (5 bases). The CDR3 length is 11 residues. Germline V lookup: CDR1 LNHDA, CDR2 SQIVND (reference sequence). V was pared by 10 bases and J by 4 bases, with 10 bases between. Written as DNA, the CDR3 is TGTGCCACGAGTGGGGGCTATGGCTACACCTTC. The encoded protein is CATSGGYGYTF. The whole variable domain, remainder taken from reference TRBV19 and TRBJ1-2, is DGGITQSPKYLFRKEGQNVTLSCEQNLNHDAMYWYRQDPGQGLRLIYYSQIVNDFQKGDIAEGYSVSREKKESFPLTVTSAQKNPTAFYLCATSGGYGYTFGSGTRLTVV.